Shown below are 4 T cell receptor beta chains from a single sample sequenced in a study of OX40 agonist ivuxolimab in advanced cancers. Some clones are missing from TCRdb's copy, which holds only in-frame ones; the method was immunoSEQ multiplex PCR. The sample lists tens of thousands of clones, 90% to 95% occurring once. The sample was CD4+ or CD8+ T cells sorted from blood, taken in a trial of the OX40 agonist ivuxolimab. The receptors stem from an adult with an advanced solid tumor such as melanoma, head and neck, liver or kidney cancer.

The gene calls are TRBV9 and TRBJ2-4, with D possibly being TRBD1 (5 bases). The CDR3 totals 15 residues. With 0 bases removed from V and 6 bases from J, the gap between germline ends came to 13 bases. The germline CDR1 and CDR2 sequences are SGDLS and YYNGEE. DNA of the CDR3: TGTGCCAGCAGCGTAGGAGGAACCCAGGGAAACATTCAGTACTTC. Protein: CASSVGGTQGNIQYF.

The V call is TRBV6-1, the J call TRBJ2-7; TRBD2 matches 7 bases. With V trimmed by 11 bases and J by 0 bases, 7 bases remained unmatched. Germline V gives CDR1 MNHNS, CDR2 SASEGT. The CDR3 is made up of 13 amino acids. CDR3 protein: CAFLADNSYEQYF. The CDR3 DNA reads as TGTGCCTTCCTAGCGGACAACTCCTACGAGCAGTACTTC.

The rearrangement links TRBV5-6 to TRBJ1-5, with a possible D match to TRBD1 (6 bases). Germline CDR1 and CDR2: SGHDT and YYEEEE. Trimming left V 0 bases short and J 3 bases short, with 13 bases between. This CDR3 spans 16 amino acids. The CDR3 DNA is TGTGCCAGCAGCTTGGAGGGGGACACCGACAATCAGCCCCAGCATTTT. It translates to CASSLEGDTDNQPQHF.

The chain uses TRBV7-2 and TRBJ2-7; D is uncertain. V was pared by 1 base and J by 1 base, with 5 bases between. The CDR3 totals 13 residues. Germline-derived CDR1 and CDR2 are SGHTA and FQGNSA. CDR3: CASSLGWSYEQYF. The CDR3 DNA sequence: TGTGCCAGCAGCTTAGGGTGGTCCTACGAGCAGTACTTC.